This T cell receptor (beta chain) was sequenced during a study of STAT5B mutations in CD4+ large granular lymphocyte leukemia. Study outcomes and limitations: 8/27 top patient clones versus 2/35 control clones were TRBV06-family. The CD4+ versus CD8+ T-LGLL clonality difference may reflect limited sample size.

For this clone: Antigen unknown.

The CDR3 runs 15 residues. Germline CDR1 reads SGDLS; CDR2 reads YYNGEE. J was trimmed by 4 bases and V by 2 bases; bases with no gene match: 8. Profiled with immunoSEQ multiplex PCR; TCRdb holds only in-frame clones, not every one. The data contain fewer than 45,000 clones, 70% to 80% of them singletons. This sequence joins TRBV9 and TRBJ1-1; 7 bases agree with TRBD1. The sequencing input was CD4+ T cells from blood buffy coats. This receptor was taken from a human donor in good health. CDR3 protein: CASSVGWRGPTEAFF. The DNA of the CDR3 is TGTGCCAGCAGCGTCGGATGGAGGGGGCCCACTGAAGCTTTCTTT.